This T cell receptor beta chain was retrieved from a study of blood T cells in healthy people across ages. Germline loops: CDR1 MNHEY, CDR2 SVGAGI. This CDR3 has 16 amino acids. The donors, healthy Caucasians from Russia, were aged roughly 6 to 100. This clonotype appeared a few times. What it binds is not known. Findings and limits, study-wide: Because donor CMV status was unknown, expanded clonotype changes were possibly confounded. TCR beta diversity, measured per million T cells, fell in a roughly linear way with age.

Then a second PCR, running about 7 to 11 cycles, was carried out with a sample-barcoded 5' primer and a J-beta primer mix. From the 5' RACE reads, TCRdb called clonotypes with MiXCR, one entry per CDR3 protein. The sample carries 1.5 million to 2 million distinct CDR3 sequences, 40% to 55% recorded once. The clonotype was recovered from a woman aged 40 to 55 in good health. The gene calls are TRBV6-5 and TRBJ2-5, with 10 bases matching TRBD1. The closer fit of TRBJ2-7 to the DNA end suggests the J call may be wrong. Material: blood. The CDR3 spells CASSYDRGQGRNEQYF. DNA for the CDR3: TGTGCCAGCAGTTACGATAGGGGACAGGGGAGAAACGAGCAGTACTTC.